This TCR beta chain was recorded in a study of blood T cell repertoires in COVID-19. The CDR3 has 13 amino acids. CDR1 is KGHDR and CDR2 is SFDVKD in the germline V gene. V dropped 8 bases and J dropped 7 bases, with 16 bases sitting between them. There are a few counts of this clone. In the original analysis: It was from reference gene primer amplification that nucleated cell counts were estimated. Measured with immunoSEQ multiplex PCR; TCRdb has only the in-frame clones, and not every one. V, J and clone size reflect that table, while D and trimming were determined from the DNA. Of a few hundred thousand clones in the sample, 85% to 90% were seen once.

The J gene is TRBJ1-1, the V gene TRBV24-1, with TRBD1 as a possible D gene (6 bases). Sequencing was carried out using peripheral blood. The clonotype was recovered from a woman between 40 and 50 years old who had recovered from COVID-19. CDR3: CATKGHREGEAFF. The CDR3 nucleotides are TGTGCCACCAAGGGACACAGGGAAGGTGAAGCTTTCTTT.